These 25 T cell receptor beta chains originate from one sample sequenced in a study of shared clonotypes between healthy human individuals. The method was immunoSEQ multiplex PCR; TCRdb's version includes in-frame clones alone and lacks a portion of them. The sample carries over a million clones, roughly 75% recorded once. The sequencing input was memory CD4+ T cells sorted from blood. The subset denotes: CD45RA-negative fraction. Every receptor here comes from a young man in good health.

The J gene is TRBJ2-5, the V gene TRBV19, with 7 bases matching TRBD2. Germline V gives CDR1 LNHDA, CDR2 SQIVND (reference sequence). With 6 bases clipped from V and 5 bases from J, the junction kept 6 bases outside the gene matches. There are 13 residues in the CDR3. CDR3 in DNA: TGTGCCAGTAGCGACGGGGGGTCGGAGACCCAGTACTTC. Its translation is CASSDGGSETQYF.

This clone was seen at least ten times. The rearrangement joins TRBV19 to TRBJ2-7; no reliable D call. Germline CDR1 and CDR2: LNHDA and SQIVND (reference sequence). With 4 bases removed from V and 1 base from J, the gap between germline ends came to 11 bases. The CDR3 totals 14 residues. CDR3 region: CASSTGAFSYEQYF. The DNA for the CDR3 is TGTGCCAGTAGTACAGGAGCCTTTTCCTACGAGCAGTACTTC.

This clone was counted only a few times. The chain couples TRBV2 to TRBJ1-2; no reliable D call. CDR1 is SNHLY, CDR2 FYNNEI, per germline. Trimming pared 1 base from V and 4 bases from J, leaving 10 bases between. CDR3 size: 14 residues. CDR3 bases: TGTGCCAGCAGTGAAGGCCCAGAATTCTATGGCTACACCTTC. Translation: CASSEGPEFYGYTF.

This sequence joins TRBV19 and TRBJ1-5; a possible D gene is TRBD1 (5 bases). V lost 5 bases to trimming and J lost 4 bases, with 15 bases between them. CDR1 is LNHDA, CDR2 SQIVND, per germline (reference sequence). This CDR3 region has 15 residues. Here the CDR3 reads CASSLRDGLNQPQHF. In DNA, the CDR3 is TGTGCCAGTAGTCTCCGGGACGGTCTTAATCAGCCCCAGCATTTT.

This chain connects TRBV28 to TRBJ1-2; D not resolved. Trimming removed 6 bases at V and 4 bases at J, with 12 bases between. This CDR3 has 13 residues. Germline assignment: CDR1 MDHEN and CDR2 SYDVKM. The CDR3 here is CASSTYNTYGYTF. The CDR3 DNA reads as TGTGCCAGCAGCACGTATAATACCTATGGCTACACCTTC.

V and J are TRBV28 and TRBJ1-4; a weak D match, TRBD1 (5 bases). This CDR3 is built from 12 residues. From germline, CDR1 is MDHEN and CDR2 SYDVKM. V shed 7 bases and J shed 8 bases, with 11 bases lying between them. The CDR3 region has the DNA TGTGCCAGCAATATAGGGGCAGAAAAACTGTTTTTT. Residues: CASNIGAEKLFF. The full variable domain, in which reference TRBV28 and TRBJ1-4 provide the parts outside the CDR3, is DVKVTQSSRYLVKRTGEKVFLECVQDMDHENMFWYRQDPGLGLRLIYFSYDVKMKEKGDIPEGYSVSREKKERFSLILESASTNQTSMYLCASNIGAEKLFFGSGTQLSVL.

This chain uses TRBV28 with TRBJ1-4; D not resolved. V gave up 3 bases and J gave up 10 bases, with 15 bases separating them. From germline, CDR1 is MDHEN and CDR2 SYDVKM. The CDR3 runs to 14 residues. CDR3 region: CASSFNDLAGKLFF. The CDR3 region has the DNA TGTGCCAGCAGTTTTAATGACCTTGCAGGAAAACTGTTTTTT.

The chain joins TRBV5-6 to TRBJ1-1; D not resolved. Germline V gene lookup returns CDR1 SGHDT and CDR2 YYEEEE. The V end lost 4 bases, the J end lost 1 base, and 8 bases lay between the germline ends. The CDR3 has 13 amino acids. CDR3 in DNA: TGTGCCAGCAGCAGGACGGCGAACACTGAAGCTTTCTTT. This sequence encodes CASSRTANTEAFF.

The chain uses TRBV19 and TRBJ2-5; 9 bases are a match to TRBD1. From germline, CDR1 is LNHDA and CDR2 SQIVND (reference sequence). The CDR3 is made up of 16 amino acids. Trimming at V came to 6 bases and at J to 4 bases, leaving 12 bases not matched to a gene. CDR3 nucleotide sequence: TGTGCCAGTAGCTATAGGGAGGGGACAGGGCTAGAGACCCAGTACTTC. Protein sequence: CASSYREGTGLETQYF.

Comment on this clone: The sample has other DNA sequences that encode this CDR3 too. The rearrangement joins TRBV7-2 to TRBJ2-7; possibly TRBD1 or TRBD2 for D (6 bases each). The CDR3 covers 14 residues. V lost 3 bases and J 3 bases, leaving 12 bases between the germline ends. Germline V gene sequence: CDR1 SGHTA, CDR2 FQGNSA. The CDR3 sequence: CASSFTGGVYEQYF. CDR3 DNA: TGTGCCAGCAGCTTTACCGGGGGCGTCTACGAGCAGTACTTC.

The chain uses TRBV27 and TRBJ1-6; possibly TRBD1 for D (6 bases). This CDR3 region has 16 residues. Trimming pared 6 bases from V and 6 bases from J, leaving 18 bases between. CDR1 and CDR2 (germline): MNHEY, SMNVEV (reference sequence). As DNA, the CDR3 is TGTGCCAGCAGGCCTAAGGAAGGGGGTTTTAATTCACCCCTCCACTTT. Translated: CASRPKEGGFNSPLHF.

The CDR3 here is CASSLPRSSYNEQFF. For the CDR3, the DNA is TGCGCCAGCAGCTTGCCGCGGAGCTCCTACAATGAGCAGTTCTTC. V usage is TRBV5-1 and J usage is TRBJ2-1; no clear D. Germline loops: CDR1 SGHRS, CDR2 YFSETQ. V was pared by 1 base and J by 0 bases, with 8 bases between. This CDR3 contains 15 residues.

This clone was counted a single time. V gene TRBV14 combines with J gene TRBJ1-1; 9 bases fit TRBD1. Unmatched junction bases numbered 10, after V lost 4 bases and J lost 4 bases. Germline lookup yields CDR1 SGHDN and CDR2 FVKESK. The CDR3 has 16 amino acids. The CDR3 protein is CASSLGQGRVATEAFF. The CDR3 region has the DNA TGTGCCAGCAGCCTAGGACAGGGGCGGGTTGCCACTGAAGCTTTCTTT.

This rearrangement joins TRBV6-6 to TRBJ1-5; no definite D call. Germline V gene sequence: CDR1 MNHNY, CDR2 SVGAGI (reference sequence). The CDR3 covers 15 residues. V lost 2 bases to trimming and J lost 1 base, with 9 bases between them. The CDR3 nucleotides are TGTGCCAGCAGTTACGACTATGGCAGCAATCAGCCCCAGCATTTT. Translated: CASSYDYGSNQPQHF.

This clone has just a few counts. The chain recombines TRBV25-1 with TRBJ1-4, with a weak D call TRBD1 (5 bases). Trimming pared 5 bases from V and 6 bases from J, leaving 10 bases between. The CDR3 spans 13 residues. Germline CDR1 MGHDK, CDR2 SYGVNS. This CDR3 is CASSWDVDEKLFF. For the CDR3, the DNA is TGTGCCAGCAGTTGGGACGTGGATGAAAAACTGTTTTTT.

CDR3 region: CTSSPRPGRAYSYEQYF. The CDR3 coding sequence is TGCACCAGCAGCCCTCGTCCTGGACGGGCCTACTCCTACGAGCAGTACTTC. This chain uses TRBV1 with TRBJ2-7. TRBV1 is classified as a pseudogene. The CDR3 runs 17 residues.

The V call is TRBV14, the J call TRBJ2-5; 7 bases agree with TRBD1. Germline lookup yields CDR1 SGHDN and CDR2 FVKESK. The CDR3 totals 13 residues. The V gene end was trimmed by 5 bases and the J gene end by 4 bases; junction bases not matched to a gene: 4. CDR3 bases: TGTGCCAGCAGCAAGGGGACAGTAGAGACCCAGTACTTC. Protein product: CASSKGTVETQYF.

The genes are TRBV30 and TRBJ1-6, with TRBD1 matching over 10 bases. Germline assignment: CDR1 GTSNPN and CDR2 SVGIG (reference sequence). Trimming removed 7 bases from V and 9 bases from J; junction bases left unmatched: 6. This CDR3 spans 13 amino acids. The DNA of the CDR3 is TGTGCCTTCGGACAGGGGGTAGCTTCACCCCTCCACTTT. Translating it yields CAFGQGVASPLHF.

The V and J genes are TRBV15 and TRBJ1-1; a weak D match, TRBD1 (5 bases). V lost 5 bases and J lost 11, with 15 bases in between. This CDR3 spans 12 amino acids. From germline, CDR1 is LNHNV and CDR2 YYDKDF (reference sequence). The CDR3 DNA reads as TGTGCCACCAGCCCTGGGGCCAGAGGGGCTTTCTTT. Its translation is CATSPGARGAFF.

The chain employs TRBV5-1 and TRBJ2-2; D remains ambiguous. Trimming shortened V by 4 bases and J by 1 base, and 8 bases separated the two germline ends. CDR3 length equals 14 residues. Germline lookup yields CDR1 SGHRS and CDR2 YFSETQ. Here the CDR3 reads CASSPTLNTGELFF. The CDR3 coding sequence is TGCGCCAGCAGCCCAACGCTGAACACCGGGGAGCTGTTTTTT.

The chain links TRBV5-1 to TRBJ1-1, with 8 bases matching TRBD1. This CDR3 is built from 16 residues. Trimming removed 4 bases from V and 1 base from J; junction bases left unmatched: 9. Germline CDR1 reads SGHRS; CDR2 reads YFSETQ. The CDR3 DNA is TGCGCCAGCAGCCCTAGGACAGGGAGTGGGAACACTGAAGCTTTCTTT. Translated: CASSPRTGSGNTEAFF.

The chain has TRBV29-1 and TRBJ1-1; D is possibly TRBD1 (5 bases). The CDR3 is 12 residues long. Germline lookup yields CDR1 SQVTM and CDR2 ANQGSEA. V lost 3 bases and J lost 6, with 11 bases in between. CDR3 residues: CSVEEGISEAFF. The CDR3 coding sequence is TGCAGCGTTGAGGAGGGGATCTCTGAAGCTTTCTTT.

The chain uses TRBV7-2 and TRBJ2-5; D is unresolved. The CDR3 is 15 residues long. The germline CDR1 and CDR2 sequences are SGHTA and FQGNSA. Trimming took off 4 bases at V and 2 bases at J, with 14 bases between the two ends. CDR3 in amino acids: CASSWAAGRQETQYF. The CDR3 bases are TGTGCCAGCAGCTGGGCGGCAGGTCGACAAGAGACCCAGTACTTC.

The gene calls are TRBV9 and TRBJ2-3; D may match TRBD1 or TRBD2 (5 bases each). With 6 bases removed from V and 0 bases from J, the gap between germline ends came to 14 bases. The V gene's germline CDR1 is SGDLS and CDR2 YYNGEE. This CDR3 spans 15 amino acids. The CDR3 DNA is TGTGCCAGCACCCGTGGGGGAGTGAGCACAGATACGCAGTATTTT. This encodes CASTRGGVSTDTQYF.

This clone was recorded a few times. The genes are TRBV10-3 and TRBJ1-1; tentative D call: TRBD1 (5 bases). Germline values: CDR1 ENHRY, CDR2 SYGVKD. This CDR3 is built from 13 residues. Trimming took off 9 bases at V and 5 bases at J, with 16 bases between the two ends. In DNA form, the CDR3 reads TGTGCCATTGCCCAGGGTGGTGGGACTGAAGCTTTCTTT. Amino acid sequence: CAIAQGGGTEAFF.